This T cell receptor (beta chain) was observed in a study of cytomegalovirus exposure and HLA in healthy donors. Of note for this clone: Its matching antigen is unknown. Other DNA variants within this sample encode the same CDR3.

Study-wide results and caveats: Donors were assumed by presence/absence analyses to have roughly uniform sequencing depth. Later analysis showed TCR association rates varying by HLA locus, highest for DRB1 and lowest for HLA-C.

The germline gives CDR1 SGDLS, CDR2 YYNGEE. With 0 bases removed from V and 0 bases from J, the gap between germline ends came to 4 bases. The CDR3 length is 14 residues. PCR amplification relied on 60 Vbeta primers (plus 13 Jbeta primers). Generated by immunoSEQ multiplex PCR, the TCRdb table keeps only in-frame clones and is missing some. The data hold 150,000 or so clones, with 80% to 90% observed a single time. Sequencing was carried out using PBMCs. The V call is TRBV9, the J call TRBJ2-1; D not resolved. The clonotype originates from a woman aged 18-29 years in good health and CMV-seronegative. The CDR3, as DNA: TGTGCCAGCAGCGTAGGCGGCTCCTACAATGAGCAGTTCTTC. As protein: CASSVGGSYNEQFF.